These 24 T cell receptor beta chains came from one sample sequenced in a study of blood T cell repertoires in COVID-19. The assay was immunoSEQ multiplex PCR, and TCRdb's table has in-frame clones only and misses some. The profile covers some 150,000 clones, with roughly 73% appearing a single time and approximately 9.4% taken by the ten largest. Sequenced input: peripheral blood. These receptors were collected from a woman aged 45-65 years with active or convalescent COVID-19.

This chain links TRBV2 with TRBJ2-5; 7 bases are shared with TRBD2. Germline V gene sequence: CDR1 SNHLY, CDR2 FYNNEI. V was clipped by 6 bases and J by 4 bases; unmatched bases: 2. The CDR3 contains 12 residues. CDR3 nucleotides: TGTGCCAGCAGGGGCGGGGGAGAGACCCAGTACTTC. This gives the protein CASRGGGETQYF.

The rearrangement links TRBV28 to TRBJ2-3, with D possibly TRBD2 on 6 matching bases. Germline assignment: CDR1 MDHEN and CDR2 SYDVKM. The length of the CDR3 is 14 residues. The V end lost 3 bases, the J end lost 4 bases, and 11 bases lay between the germline ends. CDR3 amino acids: CASSLGGAADTQYF. In nucleotides, the CDR3 is TGTGCCAGCAGTTTGGGGGGAGCCGCAGATACGCAGTATTTT.

This clone was counted only a few times. The CDR3 DNA is TGTGCCAGCAGCTTAACCATTAATTCACCCCTCCACTTT. As protein: CASSLTINSPLHF. The chain couples TRBV7-3 to TRBJ1-6; D is uncertain. There are 13 residues in the CDR3. Germline V gives CDR1 SGHTA, CDR2 FQGTGA. Trimming took off 0 bases at V and 6 bases at J, with 3 bases between the two ends.

The chain couples TRBV28 to TRBJ2-2; D call uncertain. The germline V and J ends were trimmed by 7 bases and 0 bases, with 9 bases remaining between them. The CDR3 totals 14 residues. The V gene's germline CDR1 is MDHEN and CDR2 SYDVKM. The CDR3 DNA follows: TGTGCCAGCAACTTGGCGGCGAACACCGGGGAGCTGTTTTTT. Its protein is CASNLAANTGELFF.

The rearrangement joins TRBV19 to TRBJ2-1; TRBD1 might be the D (6 bases). V was clipped by 5 bases and J by 7 bases, with 21 bases between them. Germline CDR1 LNHDA, CDR2 SQIVND (reference sequence). The CDR3 is 16 residues long. CDR3 region: CASSLGAGVRFNEQFF. In DNA, the CDR3 is TGTGCCAGTAGTCTCGGGGCAGGGGTAAGGTTTAATGAGCAGTTCTTC.

The chain has TRBV5-1 and TRBJ2-6, with 8 positions matching TRBD1. CDR3 length equals 16 residues. CDR1 and CDR2 (germline): SGHRS, YFSETQ. With 2 bases clipped from V and 4 bases from J, the junction kept 5 bases outside the gene matches. This CDR3 is CASSFQGASGANVLTF. For the CDR3, the DNA is TGCGCCAGCAGCTTTCAGGGGGCGTCCGGGGCCAACGTCCTGACTTTC.

The chain carries TRBV6-8 and TRBJ1-4, with 10 bases that match TRBD1. Germline V CDR1 and CDR2: MNHGY, SAAAGT. The CDR3 covers 14 residues. V shed 7 bases and J 7 bases; nucleotides not matched to a gene: 6. CDR3 residues: CASTRQGAIEKLFF. The CDR3 nucleotides read TGTGCCAGCACCCGACAGGGGGCTATTGAAAAACTGTTTTTT.

This chain's CDR3 is CASSISGSGANVLTF. Here the CDR3 DNA reads TGTGCCAGTAGTATATCGGGTTCTGGGGCCAACGTCCTGACTTTC. This chain joins TRBV19 and TRBJ2-6; D not certain. Trimming removed 2 bases from V and 1 base from J, with 6 bases in between. Looked up from germline, CDR1 is LNHDA and CDR2 is SQIVND (reference sequence). This CDR3 has 15 residues. The full variable domain, with the rest looked up from reference TRBV19 and TRBJ2-6, is DGGITQSPKYLFRKEGQNVTLSCEQNLNHDAMYWYRQDPGQGLRLIYYSQIVNDFQKGDIAEGYSVSREKKESFPLTVTSAQKNPTAFYLCASSISGSGANVLTFGAGSRLTVL.

This clone was seen more than once but under ten times. The CDR3 here is CASSLGGLGETQYF. CDR3 nucleotide sequence: TGTGCCAGCAGCTTAGGCGGACTCGGCGAGACCCAGTACTTC. The chain uses TRBV7-3 and TRBJ2-5; a weak D match, TRBD2 (5 bases). The V end was cut by 2 bases, the J end by 5 bases, with 12 bases between. Germline V lookup: CDR1 SGHTA, CDR2 FQGTGA. This CDR3 region has 14 residues.

The J gene is TRBJ1-4, the V gene TRBV18; 9 positions agree with TRBD1. Germline V CDR1 and CDR2: KGHSH, LQKENI. V shed 4 bases, J shed 7 bases, and the junction held 10 bases outside the gene matches. The length of the CDR3 is 16 residues. This CDR3 reads CASSLNSGTGIEKLFF. The CDR3 DNA reads as TGTGCCAGCTCACTTAACTCCGGGACAGGGATTGAAAAACTGTTTTTT.

The rearrangement joins TRBV4-1 to TRBJ1-2; 8 bases are shared with TRBD1. CDR1 is MGHRA and CDR2 is YSYEKL in the germline V gene. V lost 0 bases and J lost 4; bases outside the gene matches: 4. The CDR3 has 15 amino acids. As DNA, the CDR3 is TGCGCCAGCAGCCAAGATCGAGGACAGGGCTATGGCTACACCTTC. Its translation is CASSQDRGQGYGYTF.

The chain joins TRBV2 to TRBJ2-1; D is undetermined. CDR1 is SNHLY and CDR2 is FYNNEI in the germline V gene. This CDR3 is 15 amino acids long. V was pared by 6 bases and J by 0 bases, with 12 bases between. CDR3: CASSPQRSSYNEQFF. In nucleotides, the CDR3 is TGTGCCAGCAGCCCACAGAGAAGCTCCTACAATGAGCAGTTCTTC.

Here the CDR3 reads CAIRPGLAGGANTGELFF. For the CDR3, the DNA is TGTGCCATCAGGCCGGGACTAGCGGGGGGCGCGAACACCGGGGAGCTGTTTTTT. The chain links TRBV10-3 to TRBJ2-2; 15 nucleotides agree with TRBD2. The CDR3 sequence is 18 residues long. Germline trimming cut 6 bases from V and 0 bases from J; bases unmatched to any gene: 5. Germline loops: CDR1 ENHRY, CDR2 SYGVKD.

This clone was detected only a few times. V gene TRBV28 combines with J gene TRBJ2-5; TRBD1 agrees at 10 bases. CDR3 length: 15 amino acids. V lost 3 bases to trimming and J lost 5 bases; unmatched junction nucleotides: 6. Per germline, CDR1 MDHEN and CDR2 SYDVKM. The CDR3, as DNA: TGTGCCAGCAGTTTCTCCGACAGGGGGCGGGAGACCCAGTACTTC. It encodes CASSFSDRGRETQYF.

This chain connects TRBV4-2 to TRBJ2-1, with 9 bases fitting TRBD2. Looked up from germline, CDR1 is LGHNA and CDR2 is YNFKEQ. The CDR3 is 14 residues long. J gave up 5 bases and V 5 bases, and 4 bases lay outside the gene matches. CDR3 amino acids: CASSMASGDNEQFF. The CDR3 DNA sequence: TGTGCCAGCAGCATGGCTAGCGGGGACAATGAGCAGTTCTTC.

J is TRBJ2-5 and V is TRBV5-8, with 9 bases lining up with TRBD1. After removal of 0 bases from V and 4 bases from J, the junction contained 4 bases not matched to a gene. This CDR3 is 15 amino acids long. Germline CDR1 is SGHTS and CDR2 is YDEGEE. The DNA of the CDR3 is TGTGCCAGCAGCTTGGATGGGACAGGGTTAGAGACCCAGTACTTC. Encoded protein: CASSLDGTGLETQYF.

The rearrangement uses TRBV7-9 and TRBJ2-5; 7 nucleotides line up with TRBD1. CDR1 and CDR2 from the germline V gene are SEHNR and FQNEAQ (reference sequence). Unmatched junction bases numbered 4, after V lost 0 bases and J lost 3 bases. The CDR3 runs to 15 residues. CDR3: CASSLAGQAKETQYF. The CDR3 DNA is TGTGCCAGCAGCTTAGCCGGACAGGCCAAAGAGACCCAGTACTTC. Full variable domain (rest looked up from reference TRBV7-9 and TRBJ2-5): DTGVSQNPRHKITKRGQNVTFRCDPISEHNRLYWYRQTLGQGPEFLTYFQNEAQLEKSRLLSDRFSAERPKGSFSTLEIQRTEQGDSAMYLCASSLAGQAKETQYFGPGTRLLVL.

The genes are TRBV6-2 or TRBV6-3 and TRBJ2-5; maybe TRBD1 (6 bases). V was pared by 5 bases and J by 2 bases, with 9 bases between. This CDR3 spans 13 amino acids. CDR1 and CDR2 from the germline V gene are MNHEY and SVGEGT. This chain's CDR3 is CASSVGQQETQYF. The CDR3 nucleotides are TGTGCCAGCAGTGTAGGACAGCAAGAGACCCAGTACTTC.

J is TRBJ1-1 and V is TRBV6-2 or TRBV6-3; TRBD1 aligns across 10 bases. Germline CDR1 is MNHEY and CDR2 is SVGEGT. V trimming: 6 bases; J trimming: 4 bases; junction bases outside the gene matches: 14. The CDR3 runs to 17 residues. The CDR3 here is CASSLPGQGIVGTEAFF. CDR3 DNA: TGTGCCAGCAGCCTACCGGGACAGGGGATTGTTGGCACTGAAGCTTTCTTT.

The chain couples TRBV7-8 to TRBJ2-7; 10 bases are shared with TRBD2. V lost 5 bases, J lost 7 bases, and 11 bases stayed unmatched. This CDR3 is built from 15 residues. Germline V CDR1 and CDR2: SGHVS, FQNEAQ. CDR3 bases: TGTGCCAGCAGCCCCAGCGGGGGGGCTAGTGGGGAGCAGTACTTC. Amino acid sequence: CASSPSGGASGEQYF.

In the case of this clone: This sequence may be a read error, since a much larger clone differs from it by one base. This specimen includes other DNA sequences encoding the same CDR3. The chain links TRBV4-3 to TRBJ1-6, with D perhaps TRBD1 (5 bases). V gave up 0 bases and J gave up 5 bases, with 8 bases separating them. The CDR3 covers 15 residues. Germline-derived CDR1 and CDR2 are LGHNA and YSLEER. The CDR3 spells CASSQEGPNNSPLHF. The CDR3 DNA reads as TGCGCCAGCAGCCAAGAGGGGCCAAATAATTCACCCCTCCACTTT.

The chain couples TRBV5-4 to TRBJ2-2; 9 nucleotides line up with TRBD2. The ends lost 4 bases at V and 0 bases at J; junction bases unmatched: 10. Per the germline V gene, CDR1 is SGHNT and CDR2 is YYREEE (reference sequence). The CDR3 is 18 residues long. CDR3 DNA sequence: TGTGCCAGCAGCGACCTGTGGCGGGGGGGCTCGAACACCGGGGAGCTGTTTTTT. It codes for CASSDLWRGGSNTGELFF.

The V and J genes are TRBV29-1 and TRBJ1-2, with TRBD1 matching over 7 bases. The CDR3 loop spans 12 amino acids. Germline V CDR1 and CDR2: SQVTM, ANQGSEA. V gave up 4 bases and J gave up 5 bases; unmatched junction bases: 4. Here the CDR3 reads CSVVTGEYGYTF. As DNA, the CDR3 is TGCAGCGTTGTCACAGGGGAATATGGCTACACCTTC.

The V and J genes are TRBV29-1 and TRBJ1-5; weak D call: TRBD1 (5 bases). The CDR3 is 14 amino acids. Germline CDR1 and CDR2: SQVTM and ANQGSEA. Trimming pared 4 bases from V and 4 bases from J, leaving 14 bases between. The CDR3: CSVGGLTPNQPQHF. For the CDR3, the DNA is TGCAGCGTTGGGGGACTCACACCAAATCAGCCCCAGCATTTT.